Listed below are T cell receptor beta chains from one sample, sequenced in a study of read filtering for tumor transcriptome and immune sequencing. TCRdb passed the reads through MiXCR, listing each CDR3 protein once. The sample includes 40,000 or so distinct CDR3 sequences, 10% to 15% seen only once; the top ten take over 25%. The sequencing sample was made of a population of CD138-negative cells sorted from bone marrow. The receptor set was obtained from a donor at least 40 years old with multiple myeloma. Each CDR3 is given with its conserved first and last residue. Clone size is given for some rows only: seen once, a few or many times, or a class if the clone is expanded.

cdr3_length: 15; v_call: TRBV7-2; clone_size: once; cdr3_aa: CASSAAAGVNDEQYF
cdr3_length: 13; v_call: TRBV15; clone_size: many; cdr3_aa: CATSGGQEEKLFF
cdr3_length: 14; v_call: TRBV5-1; clone_size: NA; cdr3_aa: CASSSGGYAGELFF
cdr3_length: 12; v_call: TRBV20-1; clone_size: many; cdr3_aa: CSASPPGNTIYF
cdr3_length: 14; v_call: TRBV7-9; clone_size: many; cdr3_aa: CASSFSGRGDEQFF
cdr3_length: 14; v_call: TRBV28; clone_size: many; cdr3_aa: CATRENHSNQPQHF
cdr3_length: 13; v_call: TRBV5-4; clone_size: many; cdr3_aa: CASSTNSVNEQFF
cdr3_length: 13; v_call: TRBV20-1; clone_size: few; cdr3_aa: CSARGTADYEQYF
cdr3_length: 12; v_call: TRBV29-1; clone_size: many; cdr3_aa: CSVEFRSNEQFF
cdr3_length: 16; v_call: TRBV29-1; clone_size: many; cdr3_aa: CSVERPGTGAQETQYF
cdr3_length: 13; v_call: TRBV20-1; clone_size: large; cdr3_aa: CSASEVLNSPLHF
cdr3_length: 20; v_call: TRBV6-5; clone_size: many; cdr3_aa: CASSPRGTSPVPGYLHEQYF
cdr3_length: 15; v_call: TRBV10-3; clone_size: many; cdr3_aa: CAISDSSGSGNEQFF
cdr3_length: 13; v_call: TRBV6-2/TRBV6-3; clone_size: many; cdr3_aa: CASSLGTRDTQYF
cdr3_length: 14; v_call: TRBV5-6; clone_size: many; cdr3_aa: CASSSFAASNEQFF
cdr3_length: 13; v_call: TRBV15; clone_size: many; cdr3_aa: CATSRDRGETQYF
cdr3_length: 14; v_call: TRBV27; clone_size: NA; cdr3_aa: CASSPWTSAYELYF
cdr3_length: 18; v_call: TRBV7-8; clone_size: large; cdr3_aa: CASSLGTSGRTGYNEQFF
cdr3_length: 14; v_call: TRBV19; clone_size: NA; cdr3_aa: CATKTGGNYNEQFF
cdr3_length: 13; v_call: TRBV6-2/TRBV6-3; clone_size: many; cdr3_aa: CASSYDYGYEQYF
cdr3_length: 16; v_call: TRBV28; clone_size: many; cdr3_aa: CASSLSEGVPYNEQFF
cdr3_length: 12; v_call: TRBV29-1; clone_size: many; cdr3_aa: CSVEDLGLAPVF
cdr3_length: 10; v_call: TRBV20-1; clone_size: many; cdr3_aa: CSPYRNEQFF
cdr3_length: 14; v_call: TRBV15; clone_size: many; cdr3_aa: CATSYIRQNTEAFF
cdr3_length: 13; v_call: TRBV4-1; clone_size: many; cdr3_aa: CASSHGTDNEQLF
cdr3_length: 15; v_call: TRBV12-3/TRBV12-4; clone_size: many; cdr3_aa: CASSQAGGTNQPQHF
cdr3_length: 13; v_call: TRBV5-1; clone_size: few; cdr3_aa: CASSFSQNNEQFF